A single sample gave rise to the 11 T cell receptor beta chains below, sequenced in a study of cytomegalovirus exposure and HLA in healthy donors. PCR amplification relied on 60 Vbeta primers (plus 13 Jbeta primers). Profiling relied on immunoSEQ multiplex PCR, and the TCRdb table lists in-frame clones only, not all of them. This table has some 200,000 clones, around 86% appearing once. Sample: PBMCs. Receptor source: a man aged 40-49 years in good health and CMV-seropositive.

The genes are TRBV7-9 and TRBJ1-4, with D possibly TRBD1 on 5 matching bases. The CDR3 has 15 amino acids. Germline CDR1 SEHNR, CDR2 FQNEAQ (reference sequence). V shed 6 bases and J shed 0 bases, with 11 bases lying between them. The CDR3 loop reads CASSSRQTTNEKLFF. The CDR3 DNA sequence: TGTGCCAGCAGTTCCCGACAGACAACTAATGAAAAACTGTTTTTT.

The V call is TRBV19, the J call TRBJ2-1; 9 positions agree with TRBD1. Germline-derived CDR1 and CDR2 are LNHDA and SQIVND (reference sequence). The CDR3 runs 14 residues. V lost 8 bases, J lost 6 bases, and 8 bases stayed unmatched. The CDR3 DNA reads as TGTGCCAGTCGATTGGACAGGGGCCTCAATGAGCAGTTCTTC. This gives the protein CASRLDRGLNEQFF.

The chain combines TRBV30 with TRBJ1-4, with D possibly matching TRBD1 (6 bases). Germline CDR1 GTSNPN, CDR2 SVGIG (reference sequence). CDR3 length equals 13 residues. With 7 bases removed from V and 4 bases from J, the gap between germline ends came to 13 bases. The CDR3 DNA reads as TGTGCCTACCATACAGGGTATAATGAAAAACTGTTTTTT. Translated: CAYHTGYNEKLFF.

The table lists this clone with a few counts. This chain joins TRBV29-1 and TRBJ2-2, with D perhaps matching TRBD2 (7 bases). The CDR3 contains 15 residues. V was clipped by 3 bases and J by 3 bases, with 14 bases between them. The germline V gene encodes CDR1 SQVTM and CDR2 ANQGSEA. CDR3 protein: CSVESGGGYTGELFF. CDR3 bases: TGCAGCGTTGAGTCGGGGGGCGGCTACACCGGGGAGCTGTTTTTT.

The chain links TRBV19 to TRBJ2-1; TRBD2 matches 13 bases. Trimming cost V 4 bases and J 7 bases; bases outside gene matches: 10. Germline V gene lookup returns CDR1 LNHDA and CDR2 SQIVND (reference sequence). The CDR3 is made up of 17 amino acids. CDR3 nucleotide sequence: TGTGCCAGTAGTACCCCGACTAGCGGGGGGTTTTTGAATGAGCAGTTCTTC. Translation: CASSTPTSGGFLNEQFF.

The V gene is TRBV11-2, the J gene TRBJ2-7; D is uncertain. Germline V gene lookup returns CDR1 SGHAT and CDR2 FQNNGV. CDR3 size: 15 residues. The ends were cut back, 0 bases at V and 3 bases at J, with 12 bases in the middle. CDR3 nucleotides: TGTGCCAGCAGCTTAGATCCGGTATCGCTCTACGAGCAGTACTTC. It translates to CASSLDPVSLYEQYF.

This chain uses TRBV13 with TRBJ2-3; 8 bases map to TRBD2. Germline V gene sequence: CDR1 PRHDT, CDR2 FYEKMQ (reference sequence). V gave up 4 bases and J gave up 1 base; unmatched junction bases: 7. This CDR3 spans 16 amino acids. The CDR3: CASSSTGSGGTDTQYF. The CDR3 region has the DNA TGTGCCAGCAGCTCGACGGGTAGCGGGGGCACAGATACGCAGTATTTT.

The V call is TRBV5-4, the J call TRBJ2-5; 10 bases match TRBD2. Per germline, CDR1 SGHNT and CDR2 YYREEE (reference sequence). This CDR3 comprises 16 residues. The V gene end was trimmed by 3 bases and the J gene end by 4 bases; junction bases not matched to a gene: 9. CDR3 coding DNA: TGTGCCAGCAGCTGGACTAGCGGCTTGAGGGGAGAGACCCAGTACTTC. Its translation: CASSWTSGLRGETQYF.

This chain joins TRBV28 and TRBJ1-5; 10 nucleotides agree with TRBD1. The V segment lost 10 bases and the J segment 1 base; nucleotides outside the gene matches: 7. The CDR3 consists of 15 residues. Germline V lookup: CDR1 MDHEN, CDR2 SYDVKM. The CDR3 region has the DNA TGTGCCACCCGGGACAGGGGCCTGAGCAATCAGCCCCAGCATTTT. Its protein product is CATRDRGLSNQPQHF.

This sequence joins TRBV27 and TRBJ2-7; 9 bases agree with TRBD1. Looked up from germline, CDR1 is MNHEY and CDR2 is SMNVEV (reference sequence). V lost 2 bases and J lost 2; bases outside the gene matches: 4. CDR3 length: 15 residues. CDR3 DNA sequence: TGTGCCAGCAGTTTAGCGACAGGGGGGACCTACGAGCAGTACTTC. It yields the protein CASSLATGGTYEQYF.

CDR3 amino acids: CASSVTGGDVTGELFF. CDR3 DNA sequence: TGTGCCAGCAGTGTGACAGGGGGCGACGTTACCGGGGAGCTGTTTTTT. V is TRBV28 and J is TRBJ2-2; 10 bases align to TRBD1. With 5 bases clipped from V and 5 bases from J, the junction kept 8 bases outside the gene matches. CDR3 length: 16 amino acids. Germline assignment: CDR1 MDHEN and CDR2 SYDVKM.